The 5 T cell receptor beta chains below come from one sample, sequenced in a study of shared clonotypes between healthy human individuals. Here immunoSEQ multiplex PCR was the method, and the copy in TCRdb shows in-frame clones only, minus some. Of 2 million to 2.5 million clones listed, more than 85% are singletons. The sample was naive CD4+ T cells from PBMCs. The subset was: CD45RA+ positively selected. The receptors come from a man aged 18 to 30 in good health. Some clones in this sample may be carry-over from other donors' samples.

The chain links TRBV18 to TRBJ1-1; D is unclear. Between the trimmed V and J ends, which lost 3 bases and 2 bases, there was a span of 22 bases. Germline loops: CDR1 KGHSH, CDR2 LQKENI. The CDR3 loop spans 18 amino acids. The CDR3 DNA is TGTGCCAGCTCACCGGCGGCCAACGGACGACTCCCAAACACTGAAGCTTTCTTT. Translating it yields CASSPAANGRLPNTEAFF.

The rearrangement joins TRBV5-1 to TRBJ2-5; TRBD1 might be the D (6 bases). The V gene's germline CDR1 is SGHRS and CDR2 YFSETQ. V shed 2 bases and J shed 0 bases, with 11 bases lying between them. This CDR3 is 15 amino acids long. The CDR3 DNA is TGCGCCAGCAGCTTTGGACAGACGTACCAAGAGACCCAGTACTTC. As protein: CASSFGQTYQETQYF.

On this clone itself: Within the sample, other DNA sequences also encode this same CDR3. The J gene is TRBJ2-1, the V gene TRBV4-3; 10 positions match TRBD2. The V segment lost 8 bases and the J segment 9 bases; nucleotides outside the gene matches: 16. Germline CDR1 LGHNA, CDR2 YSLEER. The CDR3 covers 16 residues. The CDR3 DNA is TGCGCCAGCCGCCTTGATCTAGCGGGAGTAAAAGCTGAGCAGTTCTTC. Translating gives CASRLDLAGVKAEQFF.

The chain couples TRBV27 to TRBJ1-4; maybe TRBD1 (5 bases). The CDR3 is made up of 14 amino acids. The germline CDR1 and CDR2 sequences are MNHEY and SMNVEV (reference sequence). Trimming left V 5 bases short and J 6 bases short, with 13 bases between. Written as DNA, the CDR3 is TGTGCCAGCAGTAGAAGCGACAGCTATGAAAAACTGTTTTTT. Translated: CASSRSDSYEKLFF.

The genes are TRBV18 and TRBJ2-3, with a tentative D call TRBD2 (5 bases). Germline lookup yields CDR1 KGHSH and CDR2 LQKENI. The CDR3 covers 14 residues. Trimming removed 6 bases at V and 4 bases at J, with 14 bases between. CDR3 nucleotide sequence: TGTGCCAGCTCCCCTCGGGAAACGCCAGATACGCAGTATTTT. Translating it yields CASSPRETPDTQYF.